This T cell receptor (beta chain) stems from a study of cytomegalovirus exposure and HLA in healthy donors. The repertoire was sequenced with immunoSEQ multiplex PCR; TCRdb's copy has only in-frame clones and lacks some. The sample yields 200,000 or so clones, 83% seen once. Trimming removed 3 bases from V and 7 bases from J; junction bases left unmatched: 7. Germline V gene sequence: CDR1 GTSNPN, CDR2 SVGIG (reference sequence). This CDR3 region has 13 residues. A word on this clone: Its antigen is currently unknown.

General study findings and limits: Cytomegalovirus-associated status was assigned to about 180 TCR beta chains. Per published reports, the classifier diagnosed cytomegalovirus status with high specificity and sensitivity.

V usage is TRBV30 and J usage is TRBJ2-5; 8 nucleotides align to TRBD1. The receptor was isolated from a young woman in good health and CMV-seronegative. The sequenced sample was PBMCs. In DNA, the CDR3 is TGTGCCTGGAGGGGGACAGGCCAAACGACCCAGTACTTC. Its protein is CAWRGTGQTTQYF.